These 25 T cell receptor beta chains share one sample of origin, sequenced in a study of T cells in Graves' hyperthyroidism and ophthalmopathy (dated by TCRdb to about 2019). Library preparation used multiplex PCR. The listed sequencing device is Illumina HiSeq 2000. The TCR beta CDR3 regions were amplified from RNA transcripts. For the first round of RT-PCR on the TCR CDR3, the HTBI primer set was used together with the Qiagen OneStep RT-PCR kit. The raw public reads went through TCRdb reprocessing: fastp at Q25, MiXCR clone calling, in-frame beta chains kept. Records with the same CDR3 protein are collapsed into one entry carrying the most frequent genes and DNA. The sample table contains over 650,000 distinct CDR3 sequences; only one count was recorded for about 45% of them. About 7.7% of the sample lies in the top ten. The specimen sequenced was peripheral blood or thyroid tissue (not recorded which). The receptors originated from an adult man with Graves' disease, either hyperthyroidism or ophthalmopathy (not recorded which).

The chain has TRBV15 and TRBJ2-5; D remains unclear. The germline CDR1 and CDR2 sequences are LNHNV and YYDKDF (reference sequence). This CDR3 contains 15 residues. V was clipped by 0 bases and J by 5 bases, with 13 bases between them. CDR3 loop: CATSRDKGGLETQYF. DNA of the CDR3: TGTGCCACCAGCAGAGATAAAGGTGGTTTGGAGACCCAGTACTTC. Looking up the rest from reference TRBV15 and TRBJ2-5 gives the full variable domain: DAMVIQNPRYQVTQFGKPVTLSCSQTLNHNVMYWYQQKSSQAPKLLFHYYDKDFNNEADTPDNFQSRRPNTSFCFLDIRSPGLGDTAMYLCATSRDKGGLETQYFGPGTRLLVL.

The rearrangement joins TRBV29-1 to TRBJ1-2, with TRBD1 identical over 7 bases. Germline CDR1 SQVTM, CDR2 ANQGSEA. The CDR3 has 14 residues. Trimming took 4 bases from V and 0 from J; bases not matched to a gene: 5. The CDR3 spells CSVGPGQTNYGYTF. CDR3 in DNA: TGCAGCGTTGGGCCGGGACAGACTAACTATGGCTACACCTTC.

Points on this clonotype: A much larger clone differs from this one at a single base, so this may be a read error. The chain employs TRBV10-3 and TRBJ2-7; no reliable D call. The CDR3 contains 12 residues. Germline assignment: CDR1 ENHRY and CDR2 SYGVKD. V lost 2 bases to trimming and J lost 3 bases, with 5 bases between them. The CDR3 loop is CAISEVDYEQYF. For the CDR3, the DNA is TGTGCCATCAGTGAGGTGGACTACGAGCAGTACTTC.

The V gene is TRBV7-8, the J gene TRBJ1-4; 7 positions agree with TRBD1. Germline CDR1 is SGHVS and CDR2 is FQNEAQ. Losses at the gene ends were 3 bases for V and 6 bases for J; bases not matched to a gene: 13. The CDR3 has 17 amino acids. This CDR3 is CASSLGLHRGRHEKLFF. The CDR3 DNA sequence: TGTGCCAGCAGCTTGGGGCTTCACAGGGGTAGGCATGAAAAACTGTTTTTT.

The rearrangement joins TRBV10-3 to TRBJ2-7, with D hard to call. TRBJ2-5 explains the end of the DNA better; the J call may be wrong. This CDR3 has 11 amino acids. Germline V CDR1 and CDR2: ENHRY, SYGVKD. This CDR3 is CAISDSSTQYF. DNA for the CDR3: TGTGCCATCAGTGACTCCTCGACCCAGTACTTC.

This clonotype was found a few times. The rearrangement links TRBV14 to TRBJ1-2; D remains ambiguous. CDR1 is SGHDN and CDR2 is FVKESK in the germline V gene. V was shortened by 1 base and J by 1 base, with 7 bases between the two germline ends. The CDR3 loop spans 14 amino acids. CDR3 sequence: CASSQAWVNYGYTF. The CDR3, as DNA: TGTGCCAGCAGCCAAGCCTGGGTTAACTATGGCTACACCTTC.

This clonotype came up many times. This chain uses TRBV7-9 with TRBJ1-5; D not certain. Germline loops: CDR1 SEHNR, CDR2 FQNEAQ (reference sequence). Trimming removed 6 bases from V and 5 bases from J, with 8 bases in between. This CDR3 is 12 amino acids long. In nucleotides, the CDR3 is TGTGCCAGCAGTGTCCAAGATCAGCCCCAGCATTTT. It is translated as CASSVQDQPQHF. Full variable domain (remainder filled in from reference TRBV7-9 and TRBJ1-5): DTGVSQNPRHKITKRGQNVTFRCDPISEHNRLYWYRQTLGQGPEFLTYFQNEAQLEKSRLLSDRFSAERPKGSFSTLEIQRTEQGDSAMYLCASSVQDQPQHFGDGTRLSIL.

CDR3 sequence reads: CSVLEQDANEKLFF. The CDR3 DNA reads as TGCAGCGTTCTGGAACAGGACGCAAATGAAAAACTGTTTTTT. The gene calls are TRBV29-1 and TRBJ1-4; D is possibly TRBD1 (5 bases). This CDR3 has 14 residues. The germline CDR1 and CDR2 sequences are SQVTM and ANQGSEA. V gave up 5 bases and J gave up 5 bases, with 15 bases separating them.

In the case of this clonotype: A read error may be the cause here, since a much bigger clone is one base away. This rearrangement joins TRBV10-3 to TRBJ2-7; D remains unclear. The CDR3 has 11 amino acids. V lost 1 base and J 5 bases, leaving 3 bases between the germline ends. Germline assignment: CDR1 ENHRY and CDR2 SYGVKD. The CDR3 protein is CAISEFNEQYF. In nucleotides, the CDR3 is TGTGCCATCAGTGAGTTCAACGAGCAGTACTTC.

This clonotype occurred a few times. V is TRBV5-5 and J is TRBJ1-4; D gene uncertain. The CDR3 has 12 amino acids. V shed 4 bases and J shed 5 bases, with 6 bases lying between them. The germline V gene encodes CDR1 SGHKS and CDR2 YYEKEE (reference sequence). DNA for the CDR3: TGTGCCAGCAGCATCGGGAATGAAAAACTGTTTTTT. Its translation: CASSIGNEKLFF. Using reference TRBV5-5 and TRBJ1-4 for the parts outside the CDR3, the full variable domain is DAGVTQSPTHLIKTRGQQVTLRCSPISGHKSVSWYQQVLGQGPQFIFQYYEKEERGRGNFPDRFSARQFPNYSSELNVNALLLGDSALYLCASSIGNEKLFFGSGTQLSVL.

About this clonotype: The junction shows a germline mismatch at one end, possibly a read error. The J gene is TRBJ1-2, the V gene TRBV15, with a weak D call TRBD1 (6 bases). This CDR3 contains 17 residues. Germline CDR1 reads LNHNV; CDR2 reads YYDKDF (reference sequence). CDR3 in amino acids: CATSRDRVDSLNYGHTF. CDR3 nucleotides: TGTGCCACCAGCAGAGATCGAGTGGACAGTTTGAACTATGGCCACACCTTC.

Only a few counts were recorded for this clonotype. Its ends do not fully match the called genes, so a read error is possible. The chain combines TRBV4-1 with TRBJ2-7, with D tentatively TRBD2 (5 bases). CDR1 and CDR2 from the germline V gene are MGHRA and YSYEKL. The CDR3 totals 15 residues. CDR3 region: CASSQEGQESYEQYF. For the CDR3, the DNA is TGTGCCAGCAGCCAAGAGGGTCAGGAATCCTACGAGCAGTACTTC.

The sample holds many counts of this clonotype. The CDR3 loop is CASSESVTSYGYTF. The DNA of the CDR3 is TGCGCCAGCAGTGAGTCGGTGACGTCCTATGGCTACACCTTC. V gene TRBV10-2 combines with J gene TRBJ1-2, with D hard to call. Germline V CDR1 and CDR2: WSHSY, SAAADI. The CDR3 is 14 amino acids. The V gene lost 0 bases and the J gene lost 4 bases, with 9 bases spanning the gap.

This clonotype was recorded many times. The chain links TRBV24-1 to TRBJ1-5; D is perhaps TRBD1 (6 bases). Per germline, CDR1 KGHDR and CDR2 SFDVKD. The V and J ends lost 4 bases and 5 bases respectively, with 11 bases between them. There are 14 residues in the CDR3. The CDR3 bases are TGTGCCACCAGTGACCCCCGGACAGATCAGCCCCAGCATTTT. This encodes CATSDPRTDQPQHF.

Concerning this clonotype itself: A much more abundant neighbour one base away suggests this may be a read error. This rearrangement joins TRBV24-1 to TRBJ1-5, with D possibly matching TRBD1 (6 bases). Germline loops: CDR1 KGHDR, CDR2 SFDVKD. This CDR3 spans 15 amino acids. Here the CDR3 DNA reads TGTGCCGCCAGTGAAACACAGGGTAGCAATCAGCCCCAGCATTTT. It codes for CAASETQGSNQPQHF.

This chain joins TRBV2 and TRBJ1-6; D is possibly TRBD1 (5 bases). Trimming stripped 3 bases from V and 8 bases from J, with 14 bases between. CDR3 length: 15 amino acids. Germline CDR1 and CDR2: SNHLY and FYNNEI. The CDR3 nucleotides are TGTGCCAGCAGTGATGTTGGGGGTGGGGATTCACCCCTCCACTTT. Its translation: CASSDVGGGDSPLHF.

Points on this clonotype: The junction departs from the called germline gene at one end, perhaps through a read error. The rearrangement uses TRBV11-2 and TRBJ1-1; D is perhaps TRBD1 (5 bases). The length of the CDR3 is 13 residues. Germline CDR1 reads SGHAT; CDR2 reads FQNNGV. The CDR3 reads CAGSLDRGRAAFF. The CDR3 DNA is TGTGCCGGCAGCTTAGATCGTGGCAGGGCGGCTTTCTTT.

The rearrangement joins TRBV16 to TRBJ2-2; the D is unclear. This CDR3 has 15 amino acids. Trimming stripped 2 bases from V and 3 bases from J, with 10 bases between. Per the germline V gene, CDR1 is KGHSY and CDR2 is FQNENV. The CDR3 spells CASSQNGRYTGELFF. Here the CDR3 DNA reads TGTGCCAGCAGCCAAAACGGAAGATACACCGGGGAGCTGTTTTTT.

This chain uses TRBV10-3 with TRBJ1-4; no clear D gene. Looked up from germline, CDR1 is ENHRY and CDR2 is SYGVKD. Trimming took off 6 bases at V and 0 bases at J, with 8 bases between the two ends. The CDR3 length is 14 residues. The CDR3 loop reads CAIRDTTTNEKLFF. CDR3 bases: TGTGCCATCAGGGATACGACAACTAATGAAAAACTGTTTTTT.

This clonotype was seen more than once but under ten times. The CDR3, as DNA: TGTGCCAGCAGCGGAACGGGACAGGGACTTAGGCCCCAGCATTTT. Translating gives CASSGTGQGLRPQHF. The chain carries TRBV5-5 and TRBJ1-5; TRBD1 agrees at 9 bases. J gave up 9 bases and V 4 bases, and 11 bases lay outside the gene matches. The germline V gene has CDR1 SGHKS and CDR2 YYEKEE (reference sequence). CDR3 length: 15 amino acids.

About this clonotype itself: The CDR3 ends on some other residue instead of the conserved phenylalanine or tryptophan, so this is likely a read error. It is unclear where the CDR3 begins or ends on the DNA, so no DNA is shown, and the CDR3 is as TCRdb lists it. The chain employs TRBV7-9 and TRBJ2-7; the D segment call TRBD1 is taken from the table without a DNA check. Germline CDR1 reads SEHNR; CDR2 reads FQNEAQ (reference sequence). Termini included, the CDR3 measures 8 amino acids. The CDR3 sequence is CASSPDRR.

This clonotype was counted only a few times. V and J are TRBV5-1 and TRBJ1-2; D gene unclear. From germline, CDR1 is SGHRS and CDR2 YFSETQ. The CDR3 extends over 15 amino acids. Trimming took 4 bases from V and 0 from J, leaving 13 bases between them. CDR3: CASSLGTRTNYGYTF. In DNA, the CDR3 is TGCGCCAGCAGCCTCGGCACCAGGACTAACTATGGCTACACCTTC.

At least ten counts were recorded for this clonotype. The rearrangement joins TRBV29-1 to TRBJ1-1; D gene ambiguous. The V gene's germline CDR1 is SQVTM and CDR2 ANQGSEA. V dropped 3 bases and J dropped 5 bases, with 7 bases sitting between them. This CDR3 has 11 amino acids. CDR3 residues: CSVERRTEAFF. The CDR3 DNA is TGCAGCGTTGAGCGGAGGACTGAAGCTTTCTTT.

This sequence joins TRBV25-1 and TRBJ1-6, with D uncertain. Trimming removed 9 bases from V and 10 bases from J, with 10 bases in between. In germline, CDR1 is MGHDK, CDR2 SYGVNS. The CDR3 totals 11 residues. The CDR3 loop is CARGMGSPLHF. The DNA for the CDR3 is TGTGCCAGGGGGATGGGGTCACCCCTCCACTTT.

The V and J genes are TRBV2 and TRBJ1-5; tentative D call: TRBD1 (6 bases). The V gene's germline CDR1 is SNHLY and CDR2 FYNNEI. V lost 6 bases and J 2 bases, leaving 11 bases between the germline ends. This CDR3 has 14 residues. CDR3 sequence reads: CASRGASRNQPQHF. In DNA, the CDR3 is TGTGCCAGCAGGGGGGCCAGCCGCAATCAGCCCCAGCATTTT.